The 24 T cell receptor beta chains in this list originate from one sample, sequenced in a study of blood T cells in healthy people across ages. Together with a sample-barcoded 5' primer, a J-beta primer mix was included in a second PCR lasting about 7 to 11 cycles. In TCRdb, the 5' RACE reads were re-called with MiXCR into one record per CDR3 protein. Of hundreds of thousands of distinct CDR3 sequences listed, about 53% were seen once; the top ten hold roughly 34%. Sample: blood. These receptor sequences come from a man aged 55-75 years in good health.

This clonotype occurred a few times. The chain is built from TRBV20-1 and TRBJ2-5; D gene uncertain. CDR3 length equals 14 residues. Germline loops: CDR1 DFQATT, CDR2 SNEGSKA (reference sequence). Trimming took off 1 base at V and 1 base at J, with 10 bases between the two ends. In nucleotides, the CDR3 is TGCAGTGCTAGAGGAAGACTGTCCCAAGAGACCCAGTACTTC. This gives the protein CSARGRLSQETQYF.

The genes are TRBV29-1 and TRBJ2-3; D is uncertain. The CDR3 extends over 10 amino acids. Germline CDR1 and CDR2: SQVTM and ANQGSEA. V lost 3 bases to trimming and J lost 11 bases, with 9 bases between them. The CDR3 reads CSVDLVGQYF. As DNA, the CDR3 is TGCAGCGTTGATTTAGTAGGGCAGTATTTT.

This rearrangement joins TRBV7-2 to TRBJ2-3; 11 nucleotides align to TRBD2. Germline CDR1 and CDR2: SGHTA and FQGNSA. The CDR3 is 17 amino acids. The ends lost 4 bases at V and 6 bases at J; junction bases unmatched: 12. The CDR3 DNA sequence: TGTGCCAGCAGCTCGAGACTAGCGGGGTCCCGGGCCGATACGCAGTATTTT. Residues: CASSSRLAGSRADTQYF. The complete variable domain, with remaining parts taken from reference TRBV7-2 and TRBJ2-3, reads GAGVSQSPSNKVTEKGKDVELRCDPISGHTALYWYRQSLGQGLEFLIYFQGNSAPDKSGLPSDRFSAERTGGSVSTLTIQRTQQEDSAVYLCASSSRLAGSRADTQYFGPGTRLTVL.

This clonotype was counted a few times. This rearrangement joins TRBV7-9 to TRBJ2-5; tentatively, D is TRBD2 (7 bases). Deletions cut 3 bases from V and 2 bases from J, with 13 bases between. Germline lookup yields CDR1 SEHNR and CDR2 FQNEAQ (reference sequence). The CDR3 runs to 15 residues. Here the CDR3 DNA reads TGTGCCAGCAGCTTCGACCGGGGGGCGCAAGAGACCCAGTACTTC. As protein: CASSFDRGAQETQYF.

This CDR3 reads CSAREGDEKLFF. As DNA, the CDR3 is TGCAGTGCTAGAGAAGGGGATGAAAAACTGTTTTTT. The chain joins TRBV20-1 to TRBJ1-4; D is perhaps TRBD1 (5 bases). With 0 bases removed from V and 6 bases from J, the gap between germline ends came to 5 bases. The CDR3 contains 12 residues. Per germline, CDR1 DFQATT and CDR2 SNEGSKA (reference sequence).

The genes are TRBV4-2 and TRBJ2-7; 11 nucleotides align to TRBD2. The germline CDR1 and CDR2 sequences are LGHNA and YNFKEQ. V dropped 4 bases and J dropped 3; count of bases not matched to a gene: 5. This CDR3 contains 15 residues. In DNA form, the CDR3 reads TGTGCCAGCAGCCTCACTAGCGGGGGTCACTACGAGCAGTACTTC. Translation: CASSLTSGGHYEQYF.

This rearrangement joins TRBV6-5 to TRBJ2-1, with 10 bases matching TRBD1. CDR1 and CDR2 from the germline V gene are MNHEY and SVGAGI. The CDR3 length is 16 residues. Trimming at V came to 6 bases and at J to 5 bases, leaving 10 bases not matched to a gene. The CDR3 reads CASSSNRDRGHNEQFF. In nucleotides, the CDR3 is TGTGCCAGCAGCAGTAACCGGGACAGGGGCCACAATGAGCAGTTCTTC.

This rearrangement joins TRBV20-1 to TRBJ2-3; no reliable D call. Trimming shortened V by 6 bases and J by 6 bases, and 13 bases separated the two germline ends. Germline V CDR1 and CDR2: DFQATT, SNEGSKA (reference sequence). The CDR3 sequence is 12 residues long. The DNA for the CDR3 is TGCAGTGCCACCCAGGCGGTCGATACGCAGTATTTT. It is translated as CSATQAVDTQYF.

The chain employs TRBV4-1 and TRBJ1-2, with TRBD1 matching over 7 bases. This CDR3 has 13 amino acids. The V gene end was trimmed by 3 bases and the J gene end by 8 bases; junction bases not matched to a gene: 6. Germline CDR1 MGHRA, CDR2 YSYEKL. CDR3 nucleotides: TGCGCCAGCAGCCAGATGGGACAGCGGGGCTACACCTTC. Its protein is CASSQMGQRGYTF.

The V and J genes are TRBV6-5 and TRBJ2-5; 10 bases align to TRBD2. With the DNA end fitting TRBJ2-7 better, the J assignment may be wrong. The CDR3 sequence is 16 residues long. Germline CDR1 MNHEY, CDR2 SVGAGI. The CDR3 reads CASSYSAGGPTYEQYF. The DNA for the CDR3 is TGTGCCAGCAGTTACTCAGCGGGGGGGCCAACCTACGAGCAGTACTTC.

The V and J genes are TRBV11-2 and TRBJ2-5, with D maybe TRBD1 (7 bases). The DNA end is a closer match to TRBJ2-7, so the J assignment may be wrong. The CDR3 loop spans 17 amino acids. Germline V gene sequence: CDR1 SGHAT, CDR2 FQNNGV. CDR3 sequence reads: CASSVSGRRGPPDEQYF. Here the CDR3 DNA reads TGTGCCAGCAGCGTTTCGGGGAGGAGGGGGCCGCCTGACGAGCAGTACTTC.

The chain has TRBV4-1 and TRBJ2-5, with no clear D. V gave up 2 bases and J gave up 4 bases, with 11 bases separating them. CDR1 is MGHRA, CDR2 YSYEKL, per germline. The CDR3 has 14 amino acids. In nucleotides, the CDR3 is TGCGCCAGCAGCCAACTGATGGCGGTAGAGACCCAGTACTTC. Translated, it gives CASSQLMAVETQYF.

This clonotype was recorded a few times. The genes are TRBV13 and TRBJ2-7; TRBD1 aligns across 8 bases. J was trimmed by 0 bases and V by 5 bases; bases with no gene match: 3. The length of the CDR3 is 14 residues. CDR1 PRHDT and CDR2 FYEKMQ come from the germline V gene (reference sequence). CDR3: CASSRGQGSYEQYF. As DNA, the CDR3 is TGTGCCAGCAGCCGAGGACAGGGCTCCTACGAGCAGTACTTC. Complete variable domain (other parts from reference TRBV13 and TRBJ2-7): AAGVIQSPRHLIKEKRETATLKCYPIPRHDTVYWYQQGPGQDPQFLISFYEKMQSDKGSIPDRFSAQQFSDYHSELNMSSLELGDSALYFCASSRGQGSYEQYFGPGTRLTVT.

This chain uses TRBV7-2 with TRBJ1-5; maybe TRBD1 (5 bases). In germline, CDR1 is SGHTA, CDR2 FQGNSA. This CDR3 has 13 residues. Trimming pared 4 bases from V and 8 bases from J, leaving 12 bases between. The CDR3 DNA sequence: TGTGCCAGCAGCTGGCGGGGGACGGAGCCCCAGCATTTT. This sequence encodes CASSWRGTEPQHF.

The V call is TRBV7-9, the J call TRBJ2-2; D gene ambiguous. The CDR3 has 12 amino acids. V lost 1 base and J 8 bases, leaving 5 bases between the germline ends. Germline assignment: CDR1 SEHNR and CDR2 FQNEAQ (reference sequence). The CDR3 loop reads CASSLGEGELFF. The CDR3 DNA sequence: TGTGCCAGCAGCTTAGGAGAGGGGGAGCTGTTTTTT.

V usage is TRBV28 and J usage is TRBJ2-2; possibly TRBD1 or TRBD2 for D (5 bases each). With 4 bases removed from V and 0 bases from J, the gap between germline ends came to 9 bases. Germline assignment: CDR1 MDHEN and CDR2 SYDVKM. The CDR3 loop spans 15 amino acids. CDR3 DNA sequence: TGTGCCAGCAGTTCCGGGGCTTCGAACACCGGGGAGCTGTTTTTT. Translation: CASSSGASNTGELFF.

Concerning this clonotype: At one boundary the junction diverges from the germline segment, which might be a read error. CDR3 sequence: CASSSTSVSWANVLTF. In DNA form, the CDR3 reads TGCGCCAGCAGCTCGACATCGGTCTCTTGGGCCAACGTCCTGACTTTC. The chain carries TRBV5-1 and TRBJ2-6; D call uncertain. Germline-derived CDR1 and CDR2 are SGHRS and YFSETQ. CDR3 length: 16 amino acids.

The chain is built from TRBV20-1 and TRBJ2-6; D perhaps matches TRBD1 (5 bases). V was cut by 3 bases and J by 4 bases, with 10 bases left in between. This CDR3 comprises 14 residues. Germline V CDR1 and CDR2: DFQATT, SNEGSKA (reference sequence). The CDR3 loop is CSASAGPGANVLTF. CDR3 coding DNA: TGCAGTGCTAGCGCAGGGCCCGGGGCCAACGTCCTGACTTTC.

V is TRBV5-6 and J is TRBJ2-7; D gene unclear. CDR3 length equals 14 residues. The germline V gene encodes CDR1 SGHDT and CDR2 YYEEEE. V was shortened by 2 bases and J by 0 bases, with 9 bases between the two germline ends. The CDR3 nucleotides are TGTGCCAGCAGCTTCTATACGAGCTCCTACGAGCAGTACTTC. This encodes CASSFYTSSYEQYF.

The V call is TRBV12-3 or TRBV12-4, the J call TRBJ2-5; D ambiguous. Near its end, the DNA agrees better with TRBJ2-7, so the J call may be wrong. The CDR3 has 15 residues. The CDR3: CASSLEVGPGNEQYF. CDR3 nucleotides: TGTGCCAGCAGTTTAGAGGTCGGTCCGGGCAACGAGCAGTACTTC.

Comment on this clonotype: Compared with germline, one end of the junction differs, possibly owing to a read error. The chain joins TRBV27 to TRBJ2-1, with TRBD1 matching 12 bases. The CDR3 consists of 17 residues. Germline V gives CDR1 MNHEY, CDR2 SMNVEV (reference sequence). The chain's CDR3 is CTSSLMGGTGGLGEQFF. The CDR3 DNA sequence: TGTACCAGCAGTTTAATGGGAGGGACAGGGGGCCTAGGTGAGCAGTTCTTC.

This clonotype was recorded a few times. The chain employs TRBV3-1 and TRBJ2-1; 9 nucleotides match TRBD2. This CDR3 has 14 residues. Germline values: CDR1 LGHDT, CDR2 YNNKEL (reference sequence). V lost 4 bases to trimming and J lost 8 bases; unmatched junction nucleotides: 6. The CDR3 coding sequence is TGTGCCAGCAGCCGTCCGGGCGGGGGGGATGAGCAGTTCTTC. It codes for CASSRPGGGDEQFF.

The chain combines TRBV20-1 with TRBJ2-5, with 7 bases fitting TRBD2. CDR3 length equals 11 residues. Looked up from germline, CDR1 is DFQATT and CDR2 is SNEGSKA (reference sequence). J gave up 11 bases and V 5 bases, and 8 bases lay outside the gene matches. The CDR3 loop is CSAAVGGEQYF. DNA for the CDR3: TGCAGTGCTGCGGTTGGGGGGGAGCAGTACTTC.

This clonotype was found a few times. The CDR3 DNA is TGTGCCAGCTCAGCTTCACCGGGGGCGCAGGAGACCCAGTACTTC. Amino acids: CASSASPGAQETQYF. This chain uses TRBV11-2 with TRBJ2-7, with D perhaps assigned TRBD1 or TRBD2 (6 bases each). The J call is doubtful: the DNA matches TRBJ2-5 better. CDR1 and CDR2 from the germline V gene are SGHAT and FQNNGV. This CDR3 spans 15 amino acids.